These 15 T cell receptor beta chains came from one sample sequenced in a study of low-dose radiotherapy and immunotherapy resistance in tumors. The time point: before trial treatment. TRAV- and TRBV-specific primers were used for first-strand cDNA, which covered alpha and beta chains. The authors ran 20 PCR cycles to amplify TCRs with a constant-region primer and V-primer adapter. Using its own MiXCR run on the reads, TCRdb lists one record per CDR3 protein. The sample includes around 76,000 distinct CDR3 sequences, around 31% seen only once; the top ten take around 10%. This material consisted of PBMCs, taken before treatment. These receptors came from a female donor with ovarian cancer.

In this sample, this clonotype turned up many times. The chain employs TRBV25-1 and TRBJ2-7; weak D call: TRBD2 (6 bases). Germline V gene sequence: CDR1 MGHDK, CDR2 SYGVNS. Trimming pared 0 bases from V and 2 bases from J, leaving 11 bases between. The CDR3 extends over 15 amino acids. CDR3 nucleotides: TGTGCCAGCAGTGAATATGGGGGGTGGGCCTACGAGCAGTACTTC. This gives the protein CASSEYGGWAYEQYF.

This clonotype was observed many times. This chain joins TRBV5-1 and TRBJ2-7; D is ambiguous. V was pared by 3 bases and J by 2 bases, with 15 bases between. The CDR3 has 15 residues. From germline, CDR1 is SGHRS and CDR2 YFSETQ. As DNA, the CDR3 is TGCGCCAGCAGCTCAAGATATACCCCGACCTACGAGCAGTACTTC. Amino acid sequence: CASSSRYTPTYEQYF. Variable domain in full (rest from reference TRBV5-1 and TRBJ2-7): KAGVTQTPRYLIKTRGQQVTLSCSPISGHRSVSWYQQTPGQGLQFLFEYFSETQRNKGNFPGRFSGRQFSNSRSEMNVSTLELGDSALYLCASSSRYTPTYEQYFGPGTRLTVT.

This clonotype was detected ten times or more. The CDR3 DNA reads TGTGCCAGTAGCGGGACAGGGAAAAATCAGCCCCAGCATTTT. Translating it yields CASSGTGKNQPQHF. The chain couples TRBV19 to TRBJ1-5; 9 nucleotides align to TRBD1. Germline V CDR1 and CDR2: LNHDA, SQIVND (reference sequence). The CDR3 covers 14 residues. Losses at the gene ends were 6 bases for V and 4 bases for J; bases not matched to a gene: 4.

This clonotype was seen at least ten times. The rearrangement links TRBV7-2 to TRBJ1-2; D is uncertain. Germline CDR1 SGHTA, CDR2 FQGNSA. Trimming left V 1 base short and J 7 bases short, with 7 bases between. CDR3 length: 12 amino acids. CDR3 loop: CASSLDGIGYTF. The CDR3 DNA reads as TGTGCCAGCAGCTTAGATGGTATTGGCTACACCTTC.

Ten or more counts support this clonotype. The V and J genes are TRBV20-1 and TRBJ2-3; D is uncertain. This CDR3 comprises 15 residues. Trimming took 6 bases from V and 0 from J, leaving 16 bases between them. The germline V gene encodes CDR1 DFQATT and CDR2 SNEGSKA (reference sequence). In nucleotides, the CDR3 is TGCAGTGCCGCCGCTAAGCGCCCTAGCACAGATACGCAGTATTTT. Translation gives CSAAAKRPSTDTQYF.

The rearrangement uses TRBV29-1 and TRBJ2-1; no reliable D call. Looked up from germline, CDR1 is SQVTM and CDR2 is ANQGSEA. Between the trimmed V and J ends, which lost 4 bases and 6 bases, there was a span of 13 bases. The CDR3 is 13 amino acids. The CDR3 bases are TGCAGCGTTGCCGCGGATTCCCTCAATGAGCAGTTCTTC. Residues: CSVAADSLNEQFF.

This clonotype was recorded at least ten times. This CDR3 is CASSLGTGGTEAFF. The DNA for the CDR3 is TGCGCCAGCAGCTTAGGGACAGGGGGCACTGAAGCTTTCTTT. The chain couples TRBV5-1 to TRBJ1-1; 11 bases line up with TRBD1. Germline assignment: CDR1 SGHRS and CDR2 YFSETQ. J lost 4 bases, V lost 2 bases, and 1 base had no gene match. The CDR3 is 14 amino acids.

CDR3 sequence: CSAVLGISEETQYF. CDR3 DNA: TGCAGTGCTGTTCTCGGGATATCCGAGGAGACCCAGTACTTC. The chain combines TRBV20-1 with TRBJ2-5; TRBD2 might be the D (5 bases). This CDR3 has 14 residues. Germline CDR1 is DFQATT and CDR2 is SNEGSKA (reference sequence). The V gene lost 5 bases and the J gene lost 5 bases, with 18 bases spanning the gap.

As regards this clonotype: Since the CDR3 does not end with the conserved phenylalanine or tryptophan, this likely comes from a read error. The chain employs TRBV2 and TRBJ2-1, with D perhaps TRBD1 or TRBD2 (5 bases each). With 4 bases removed from V and 5 bases from J, the gap between germline ends came to 15 bases. The CDR3 is 15 amino acids. Germline CDR1 and CDR2: SNHLY and FYNNEI. In DNA form, the CDR3 reads TGTGCCAGCAGTGCCATGAAGGGGACCCACAATGAGCAGTTCATC. It specifies CASSAMKGTHNEQFI.

This clonotype was recorded many times. This chain joins TRBV29-1 and TRBJ2-5; D could derive from TRBD1 or TRBD2 (6 bases each). Germline CDR1 is SQVTM and CDR2 is ANQGSEA. Trimming took off 7 bases at V and 5 bases at J, with 20 bases between the two ends. The CDR3 has 14 residues. As DNA, the CDR3 is TGCAGCGCCCGGGGAAGGGGGGCCGGTGAGACCCAGTACTTC. Amino acid sequence: CSARGRGAGETQYF. The full variable domain, in which reference TRBV29-1 and TRBJ2-5 provide the parts outside the CDR3, is SAVISQKPSRDICQRGTSLTIQCQVDSQVTMMFWYRQQPGQSLTLIATANQGSEATYESGFVIDKFPISRPNLTFSTLTVSNMSPEDSSIYLCSARGRGAGETQYFGPGTRLLVL.

This clonotype was observed at least ten times. The chain couples TRBV4-2 to TRBJ2-1; TRBD2 agrees at 9 bases. Germline V gives CDR1 LGHNA, CDR2 YNFKEQ. V was pared by 6 bases and J by 0 bases, with 3 bases of the junction left unmatched. This CDR3 has 15 residues. In DNA, the CDR3 is TGTGCCAGCAGGGTTAGCGGGGGCTCCTACAATGAGCAGTTCTTC. Residues: CASRVSGGSYNEQFF.

Here the CDR3 DNA reads TGTGCCAGCAGGCTGTCCCAGAGGGACACTGAAGCTTTCTTT. This gives the protein CASRLSQRDTEAFF. The V gene is TRBV12-3 or TRBV12-4, the J gene TRBJ1-1; D unresolved. This CDR3 contains 14 residues. The V end was cut by 6 bases, the J end by 3 bases, with 14 bases between.

This clonotype came up many times. V is TRBV29-1 and J is TRBJ2-1; 8 bases match TRBD1. CDR1 is SQVTM, CDR2 ANQGSEA, per germline. J lost 4 bases, V lost 2 bases, and 7 bases had no gene match. The CDR3 runs 15 residues. CDR3 in amino acids: CSVEPVRGQYNEQFF. As DNA, the CDR3 is TGCAGCGTTGAACCCGTCAGGGGGCAATACAATGAGCAGTTCTTC.

This clonotype showed up many times. The genes are TRBV3-1 and TRBJ1-3; 8 bases map to TRBD1. The CDR3 sequence is 14 residues long. In germline, CDR1 is LGHDT, CDR2 YNNKEL (reference sequence). The V segment lost 7 bases and the J segment 4 bases; nucleotides outside the gene matches: 6. CDR3 amino acids: CASKTGVGGNTIYF. The CDR3 DNA reads TGTGCCAGCAAGACAGGGGTTGGAGGAAACACCATATATTTT.

About this clonotype itself: Given a far larger clone just one base away, this is likely a sequencing read error. The V call is TRBV3-1, the J call TRBJ2-7; 7 bases align to TRBD2. CDR3 length equals 17 residues. The J segment lost 7 bases and the V segment lost 5 bases, leaving 20 bases of the junction unmatched. The V gene's germline CDR1 is LGHDT and CDR2 YNNKEL (reference sequence). CDR3 sequence (DNA): TGTGCCAGCAGCGGTCAGACTAGCCTTAGCTCCTACAATGAGCAGTACTTC. Protein product: CASSGQTSLSSYNEQYF.